A selection of T cell receptor beta chains follows, all from one sample in a study of CD8+CD57+ T cells in acquired aplastic anemia. MiXCR was run by TCRdb on the reads, yielding one entry per CDR3 protein. This sample has about 190,000 distinct CDR3 sequences, with less than 60% found just once. Sequenced: sorted CD4+, CD8+, or CD8+CD57+ T cells (not recorded which) from PBMCs. All receptors derive from a human donor with aplastic anemia. CDR3s include the opening cysteine and the closing phenylalanine or tryptophan. D genes are given only for firm matches. Rows may omit the clone size; those that give it use once, few, many or a size class.

D: NA
size: many
V: TRBV6-1
J: TRBJ1-2
CDR3: CASSQDFPNYGYTF
DNA: TGTGCCAGCAGTCAAGACTTCCCTAACTATGGCTACACCTTC

D: TRBD1
size: NA
V: TRBV7-8
J: TRBJ2-7
CDR3: CASSSPGTGYEQYF
DNA: TGTGCCAGCAGCTCCCCCGGGACAGGCTACGAGCAGTACTTC

D: NA
size: NA
V: TRBV30
J: TRBJ1-1
CDR3: CAWSYMGMNTEAFF
DNA: TGTGCCTGGAGCTACATGGGTATGAACACTGAAGCTTTCTTT

D: TRBD1
size: NA
V: TRBV7-9
J: TRBJ2-3
CDR3: CASSPRGPDTQYF
DNA: TGTGCCAGCAGCCCGAGGGGGCCAGATACGCAGTATTTT

D: NA
size: NA
V: TRBV19
J: TRBJ1-2
CDR3: CASSASKAIYGYTF
DNA: TGTGCCAGTAGTGCCTCGAAGGCAATCTATGGCTACACCTTC

D: NA
size: many
V: TRBV5-4
J: TRBJ2-1
CDR3: CASSLSSETEQFF
DNA: TGTGCCAGCAGCTTGTCTTCGGAGACTGAGCAGTTCTTC

D: NA
size: few
V: TRBV11-3
J: TRBJ1-1
CDR3: CASSLDFQNTEAFF
DNA: TGTGCCAGCAGCTTAGATTTCCAGAACACTGAAGCTTTCTTT

D: NA
size: many
V: TRBV20-1
J: TRBJ1-2
CDR3: CSAQNPGPLNLGDF
DNA: TGCAGTGCTCAAAATCCGGGACCGCTTAACCTTGGCGACTTC

D: NA
size: many
V: TRBV6-2/TRBV6-3
J: TRBJ2-1
CDR3: CASSTVYNEQFF
DNA: TGTGCCAGCTCGACCGTATACAATGAGCAGTTCTTC

D: TRBD1
size: few
V: TRBV11-2
J: TRBJ1-2
CDR3: CASSLDHRGSYGYTF
DNA: TGTGCCAGCAGCTTAGATCACAGGGGGTCCTATGGCTACACCTTC

D: TRBD1
size: few
V: TRBV18
J: TRBJ2-5
CDR3: CASSPRTGGGETQYF
DNA: TGTGCCAGCTCACCCCGGACAGGGGGGGGAGAGACCCAGTACTTC

D: TRBD1
size: few
V: TRBV5-4
J: TRBJ2-1
CDR3: CASSLEGGAYNEQFF
DNA: TGTGCCAGCAGCTTGGAAGGGGGCGCTTACAATGAGCAGTTCTTC

D: TRBD2
size: NA
V: TRBV10-3
J: TRBJ2-7
CDR3: CAIASGLAYEQYF
DNA: TGTGCCATAGCCTCGGGACTAGCCTACGAGCAGTACTTC

D: NA
size: NA
V: TRBV20-1
J: TRBJ2-7
CDR3: CSAMGNEQYF
DNA: TGCAGTGCTATGGGGAACGAGCAGTACTTC

D: NA
size: NA
V: TRBV29-1
J: TRBJ2-2
CDR3: CSVKERGVNTGELFF
DNA: TGCAGCGTTAAAGAACGAGGAGTGAACACCGGGGAGCTGTTTTTT

D: TRBD2
size: NA
V: TRBV7-3
J: TRBJ2-3
CDR3: CASSLGRGGLADTQYF
DNA: TGTGCCAGCAGCTTGGGGCGGGGGGGTTTGGCCGATACGCAGTATTTT